In its sample, the clone carrying this TCR beta chain was seen once. This record comes from a study of T cell changes during pregnancy in multiple sclerosis. V dropped 5 bases and J dropped 5; count of bases not matched to a gene: 17. Germline CDR1 reads LGHNT; CDR2 reads FRNRAP. The CDR3 consists of 18 residues. Profiling relied on immunoSEQ multiplex PCR, and the TCRdb table lists in-frame clones only, not all of them. This table has some 59,000 clones, more than 75% appearing once. The rearrangement links TRBV12-5 to TRBJ2-2, with 7 bases identical to TRBD1. Specimen: peripheral blood, collected in the second trimester of pregnancy. The clonotype originates from a female donor with multiple sclerosis, enrolled in a pregnancy study. The CDR3 nucleotides read TGTGCTAGTGGTCAACTTCGGAAGGGGGCAGGGGCTACCGGGGAGCTGTTTTTT. Translating gives CASGQLRKGAGATGELFF.